The clone carrying this TCR beta chain was detected once. The antigen is not known. Each CDR3 protein is one row after TCRdb ran MiXCR on the reads. The sample includes 380,000 or so distinct CDR3 sequences, about 35% of them seen just once. These data originate in a study of T cell repertoires in cytomegalovirus infection. Study background: Use of recently identified HLA-C-restricted and well-studied HLA-B-restricted CMV epitopes was part of the study. CMV infection and matching HLA type were both indicated by public TCR beta signatures. Whole-study findings and limits: The study found HLA-C-restricted CMV-specific TCR beta clonotypes dominating the ex vivo response. Using cumulative public TCR beta family frequency, the authors identified those who carried CMV together with the relevant HLA.

The CDR3 extends over 15 amino acids. Germline CDR1 and CDR2: LNHDA and SQIVND (reference sequence). With 2 bases removed from V and 2 bases from J, the gap between germline ends came to 10 bases. Sequencing was performed on cultured PBMCs, taken from culture after CMV antigen stimulation. The sequence was collected from a human donor in good health (CMV status not recorded). Some clones in this sample may be carry-over from other donors' samples. The chain uses TRBV19 and TRBJ2-4; D unresolved. CDR3 nucleotide sequence: TGTGCCAGTAGTATACCGACACCTCCCAAAAACATTCAGTACTTC. This gives the protein CASSIPTPPKNIQYF.